The 21 T cell receptor beta chains given below trace back to one sample, sequenced in a study of T-cell memory formation after mild COVID-19 (TCRdb year 2021). The library was obtained by 5' RACE. The listed sequencing device is Illumina NovaSeq 6000. TCRdb ran its own pipeline on the public reads, namely fastp trimming at Q25 and MiXCR clone calling, and kept in-frame beta chains. Each entry merges the rows of one CDR3 protein and shows their most common DNA and genes. The sample data list around 530,000 distinct CDR3 sequences, and less than 25% of these were observed just once. The ten largest clones represent 7% to 9% of the sample. The sequenced sample was PBMCs or a T cell subset sorted from them (not recorded which). The receptors were gathered from an adult woman who had mild COVID-19 (a few samples of this study predate the infection). The sample titles of this study are shuffled in the database, so cell type and time point are left out; the donor was told from shared clones.

This clonotype was detected ten times or more. The chain recombines TRBV12-3 or TRBV12-4 with TRBJ2-6, with unresolved D. The V end lost 6 bases, the J end lost 0 bases, and 6 bases lay between the germline ends. The CDR3 totals 14 residues. DNA for the CDR3: TGTGCCAGCAGCCCCCCCTCTGGGGCCAACGTCCTGACTTTC. Translating gives CASSPPSGANVLTF.

This rearrangement joins TRBV6-6 to TRBJ2-7; D perhaps matches TRBD1 (6 bases). This CDR3 region has 12 residues. The V end lost 6 bases, the J end lost 7 bases, and 13 bases lay between the germline ends. Germline assignment: CDR1 MNHNY and CDR2 SVGAGI (reference sequence). CDR3 sequence (DNA): TGTGCCAGCAGCTCCATCGACAGGGAGCAGTACTTC. As protein: CASSSIDREQYF.

Concerning this clonotype: This sequence may be a read error, since a much larger clone differs from it by one base. This chain links TRBV7-3 with TRBJ2-3; the D gene is possibly TRBD2 (6 bases). CDR1 SGHTA and CDR2 FQGTGA come from the germline V gene. V lost 5 bases and J lost 1, with 10 bases in between. This CDR3 is built from 14 residues. The DNA for the CDR3 is TGTGCCAGCAGCCTCATAGCGGGCACAGATACGCAGTATTTT. Its protein is CASSLIAGTDTQYF.

The rearrangement joins TRBV18 to TRBJ1-1; tentatively, D is TRBD1 (6 bases). The CDR3 is 17 amino acids. Trimming removed 6 bases at V and 3 bases at J, with 23 bases between. Germline V lookup: CDR1 KGHSH, CDR2 LQKENI. The CDR3 region is CASSTLGAGVADTEAFF. The CDR3 DNA follows: TGTGCCAGCTCGACCCTCGGAGCAGGGGTAGCGGACACTGAAGCTTTCTTT.

The chain combines TRBV7-9 with TRBJ2-1, with 9 bases aligning to TRBD1. Per the germline V gene, CDR1 is SEHNR and CDR2 is FQNEAQ (reference sequence). The V gene end was trimmed by 5 bases and the J gene end by 0 bases; junction bases not matched to a gene: 8. The CDR3 has 17 residues. The CDR3 region has the DNA TGTGCCAGCAGCCTGACAGGACAGGGGAGCTCCTACAATGAGCAGTTCTTC. Protein product: CASSLTGQGSSYNEQFF.

The chain is built from TRBV19 and TRBJ2-3; 7 positions match TRBD2. Trimming removed 4 bases from V and 3 bases from J; junction bases left unmatched: 7. Germline V gene data show CDR1 as LNHDA and CDR2 as SQIVND (reference sequence). This CDR3 region has 15 residues. The CDR3 region has the DNA TGTGCCAGTAGTACCGGGGGGATGTATACAGATACGCAGTATTTT. It is translated as CASSTGGMYTDTQYF.

The chain has TRBV10-3 and TRBJ1-1; D gene unclear. V lost 7 bases and J 0 bases, leaving 12 bases between the germline ends. Germline V gene lookup returns CDR1 ENHRY and CDR2 SYGVKD. CDR3 length equals 14 residues. This CDR3 is CAITGDTMNTEAFF. CDR3 nucleotide sequence: TGTGCCATCACAGGAGACACGATGAACACTGAAGCTTTCTTT.

This clonotype was seen many times. The chain combines TRBV15 with TRBJ2-2, with a tentative D call TRBD2 (6 bases). V was trimmed by 8 bases and J by 6 bases, leaving 16 bases between them. The CDR3 loop spans 14 amino acids. CDR1 LNHNV and CDR2 YYDKDF come from the germline V gene (reference sequence). The CDR3 protein is CATSGTPSAGELFF. For the CDR3, the DNA is TGTGCCACCTCCGGGACTCCAAGCGCCGGGGAGCTGTTTTTT. The variable domain in full, with the rest retrieved from reference TRBV15 and TRBJ2-2, is DAMVIQNPRYQVTQFGKPVTLSCSQTLNHNVMYWYQQKSSQAPKLLFHYYDKDFNNEADTPDNFQSRRPNTSFCFLDIRSPGLGDTAMYLCATSGTPSAGELFFGEGSRLTVL.

The chain uses TRBV29-1 and TRBJ2-5, with 8 bases lining up with TRBD2. With 4 bases clipped from V and 3 bases from J, the junction kept 10 bases outside the gene matches. CDR1 and CDR2 (germline): SQVTM, ANQGSEA. This CDR3 has 15 residues. The CDR3 region has the DNA TGCAGCGTTGGGGGGAGAGCGGGAGCGGAAGAGACCCAGTACTTC. It translates to CSVGGRAGAEETQYF.

This clonotype was counted many times. This chain connects TRBV12-3 or TRBV12-4 to TRBJ2-7; D ambiguous. CDR3 size: 13 residues. V lost 5 bases, J lost 4 bases, and 12 bases lay in between. CDR3 sequence: CASSAQSLYEQYF. For the CDR3, the DNA is TGTGCCAGCAGTGCTCAGTCCTTGTACGAGCAGTACTTC.

There are a few counts of this clonotype. The chain uses TRBV15 and TRBJ1-1; D is undetermined. CDR1 is LNHNV and CDR2 is YYDKDF in the germline V gene (reference sequence). This CDR3 comprises 12 residues. V shed 0 bases and J shed 5 bases, with 4 bases lying between them. CDR3 DNA sequence: TGTGCCACCAGCAGAGATTTGACTGAAGCTTTCTTT. Translated: CATSRDLTEAFF.

CDR3 in amino acids: CASSDRAGSPLHF. The DNA for the CDR3 is TGTGCCAGCAGCGACAGGGCCGGGTCACCCCTCCACTTT. V and J are TRBV9 and TRBJ1-6; the D gene is possibly TRBD1 (6 bases). This CDR3 is built from 13 residues. Trimming stripped 3 bases from V and 10 bases from J, with 11 bases between. Germline V lookup: CDR1 SGDLS, CDR2 YYNGEE.

A single count supports this clonotype. The rearrangement joins TRBV2 to TRBJ1-5; possible D gene TRBD1, 6 bases. Trimming stripped 6 bases from V and 4 bases from J, with 13 bases between. This CDR3 has 14 amino acids. Germline V lookup: CDR1 SNHLY, CDR2 FYNNEI. This CDR3 is CASSRRTDNQPQHF. CDR3 sequence (DNA): TGTGCCAGCAGCCGAAGGACAGATAATCAGCCCCAGCATTTT.

Ten or more counts support this clonotype. The junction departs from the called germline gene at one end, perhaps through a read error. This chain connects TRBV7-7 to TRBJ2-7; D possibly corresponds to TRBD1 (5 bases). Germline CDR1 is SSHAT and CDR2 is FNYEAQ (reference sequence). This CDR3 is built from 14 residues. CDR3 loop: CASSLYQGPYEQYF. The DNA of the CDR3 is TGTGCTAGCAGCTTATATCAGGGTCCCTACGAGCAGTACTTC.

The chain has TRBV7-8 and TRBJ2-7, with a possible D match to TRBD1 (6 bases). Germline V gene lookup returns CDR1 SGHVS and CDR2 FQNEAQ. The CDR3 covers 15 residues. The ends were cut back, 5 bases at V and 2 bases at J, with 16 bases in the middle. DNA for the CDR3: TGTGCCAGCAGCACTTACAGGGACCTCGCCTACGAGCAGTACTTC. Translation: CASSTYRDLAYEQYF.

The V call is TRBV27, the J call TRBJ1-1; TRBD1 matches 7 bases. Germline V lookup: CDR1 MNHEY, CDR2 SMNVEV (reference sequence). The CDR3 is made up of 15 amino acids. V lost 4 bases to trimming and J lost 4 bases; unmatched junction nucleotides: 9. In DNA form, the CDR3 reads TGTGCCAGCAGTTCGCGACAGGGTTGGGCCACTGAAGCTTTCTTT. This translates into CASSSRQGWATEAFF.

This clonotype was seen many times. The chain employs TRBV5-6 and TRBJ2-5; D is undetermined. Deletions cut 2 bases from V and 0 bases from J, with 5 bases between. Germline V gene sequence: CDR1 SGHDT, CDR2 YYEEEE. The CDR3 length is 13 residues. The CDR3 DNA reads TGTGCCAGCAGCTTAAGGAACCAAGAGACCCAGTACTTC. Translating it yields CASSLRNQETQYF.

V is TRBV15 and J is TRBJ2-2, with 8 bases aligning to TRBD1. CDR1 is LNHNV, CDR2 YYDKDF, per germline (reference sequence). J lost 6 bases, V lost 0 bases, and 6 bases had no gene match. This CDR3 spans 16 amino acids. The CDR3 sequence is CATSRDWQGAPGELFF. DNA of the CDR3: TGTGCCACCAGCAGAGATTGGCAGGGGGCGCCCGGGGAGCTGTTTTTT.

The rearrangement uses TRBV2 and TRBJ1-5; 10 nucleotides match TRBD1. The CDR3 extends over 17 amino acids. V dropped 7 bases and J dropped 7; count of bases not matched to a gene: 16. CDR1 and CDR2 from the germline V gene are SNHLY and FYNNEI. CDR3 sequence: CASTTRQGASQVQPQHF. Here the CDR3 DNA reads TGTGCCAGCACTACACGACAGGGGGCATCACAGGTCCAGCCCCAGCATTTT.

The chain uses TRBV7-2 and TRBJ2-5; 13 bases line up with TRBD2. This CDR3 has 16 amino acids. V shed 4 bases, J shed 5 bases, and the junction held 7 bases outside the gene matches. CDR1 is SGHTA and CDR2 is FQGNSA in the germline V gene. The CDR3 sequence: CASSYRGLAGQETQYF. DNA of the CDR3: TGTGCCAGCAGCTACCGGGGACTAGCGGGGCAGGAGACCCAGTACTTC.

The chain joins TRBV20-1 to TRBJ1-1; 7 bases agree with TRBD1. The germline gives CDR1 DFQATT, CDR2 SNEGSKA (reference sequence). The V gene end was trimmed by 4 bases and the J gene end by 3 bases; junction bases not matched to a gene: 11. The CDR3 is 15 amino acids. CDR3 nucleotides: TGCAGTGCTATGAGACAGGCAGGGGGGGACACTGAAGCTTTCTTT. As protein: CSAMRQAGGDTEAFF.